This T cell receptor (beta chain) was identified during a study of blood T cell repertoires in COVID-19. Generated by immunoSEQ multiplex PCR, the TCRdb table keeps only in-frame clones and is missing some. The sample records 250,000 to 350,000 clones, more than 85% being singletons. CDR3 length equals 15 residues. Trimming removed 6 bases from V and 7 bases from J; junction bases left unmatched: 7. CDR1 MNHEY and CDR2 SMNVEV come from the germline V gene (reference sequence). This TCR derives from a woman in her 30s who had recovered from COVID-19. The chain recombines TRBV27 with TRBJ1-6; 9 bases line up with TRBD1. The sample consisted of PBMCs or T cells enriched from blood (not recorded which). The CDR3 bases are TGTGCCAGCAGACGGGGACAGGGCGCGAATTCACCCCTCCACTTT. Encoded protein: CASRRGQGANSPLHF.